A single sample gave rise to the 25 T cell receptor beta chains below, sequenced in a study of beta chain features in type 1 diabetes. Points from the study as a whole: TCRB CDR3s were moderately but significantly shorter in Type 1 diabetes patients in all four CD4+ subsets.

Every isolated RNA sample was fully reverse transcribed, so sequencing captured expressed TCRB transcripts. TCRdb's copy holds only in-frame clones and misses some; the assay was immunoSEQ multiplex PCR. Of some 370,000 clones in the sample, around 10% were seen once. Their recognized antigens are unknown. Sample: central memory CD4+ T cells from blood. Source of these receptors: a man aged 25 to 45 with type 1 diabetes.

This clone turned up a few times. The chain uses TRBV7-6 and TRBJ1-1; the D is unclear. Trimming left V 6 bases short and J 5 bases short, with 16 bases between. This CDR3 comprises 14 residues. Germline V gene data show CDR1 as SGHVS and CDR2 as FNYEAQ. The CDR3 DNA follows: TGTGCCAGCAGTAGCGGGGAAGCTCGAACTGAAGCTTTCTTT. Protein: CASSSGEARTEAFF.

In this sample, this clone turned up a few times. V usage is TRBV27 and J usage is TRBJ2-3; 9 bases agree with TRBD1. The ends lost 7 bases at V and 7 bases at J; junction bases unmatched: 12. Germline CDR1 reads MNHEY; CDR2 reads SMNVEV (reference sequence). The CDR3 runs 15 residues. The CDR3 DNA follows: TGTGCCAGCACCCTACAGGGGGCGACGGGAAATACGCAGTATTTT. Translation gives CASTLQGATGNTQYF.

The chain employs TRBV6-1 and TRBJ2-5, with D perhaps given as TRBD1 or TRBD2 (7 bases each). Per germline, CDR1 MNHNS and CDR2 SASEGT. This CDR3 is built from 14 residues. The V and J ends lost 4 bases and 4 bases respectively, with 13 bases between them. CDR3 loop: CASSGQGGGETQYF. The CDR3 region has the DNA TGTGCCAGCAGTGGACAGGGAGGGGGAGAGACCCAGTACTTC.

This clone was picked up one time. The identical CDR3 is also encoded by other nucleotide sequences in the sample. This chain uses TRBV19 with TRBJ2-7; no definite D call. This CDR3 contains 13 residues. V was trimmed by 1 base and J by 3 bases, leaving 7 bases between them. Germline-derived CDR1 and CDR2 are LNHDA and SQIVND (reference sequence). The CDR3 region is CASSIVGSYEQYF. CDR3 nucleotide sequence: TGTGCCAGTAGTATAGTAGGCAGCTACGAGCAGTACTTC.

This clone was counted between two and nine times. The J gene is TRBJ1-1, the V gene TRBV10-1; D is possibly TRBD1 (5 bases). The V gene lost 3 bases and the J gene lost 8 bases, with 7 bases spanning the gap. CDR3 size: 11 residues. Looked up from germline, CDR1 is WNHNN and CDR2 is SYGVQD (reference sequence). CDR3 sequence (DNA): TGCGCCAGCAGTGATGACAGCGAAGCTTTCTTT. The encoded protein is CASSDDSEAFF.

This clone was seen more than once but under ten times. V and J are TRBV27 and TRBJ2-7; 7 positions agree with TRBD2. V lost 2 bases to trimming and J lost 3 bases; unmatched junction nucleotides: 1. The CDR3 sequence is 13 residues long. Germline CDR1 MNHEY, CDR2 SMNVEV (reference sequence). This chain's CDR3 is CASSLQRGYEQYF. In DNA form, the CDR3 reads TGTGCCAGCAGTTTACAGCGGGGCTACGAGCAGTACTTC.

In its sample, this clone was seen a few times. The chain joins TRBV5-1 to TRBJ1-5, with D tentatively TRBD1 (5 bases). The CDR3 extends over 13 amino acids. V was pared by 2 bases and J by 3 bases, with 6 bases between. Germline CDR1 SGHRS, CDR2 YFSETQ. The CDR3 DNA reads TGCGCCAGCAGCTTAGGGGACAATCAGCCCCAGCATTTT. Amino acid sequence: CASSLGDNQPQHF.

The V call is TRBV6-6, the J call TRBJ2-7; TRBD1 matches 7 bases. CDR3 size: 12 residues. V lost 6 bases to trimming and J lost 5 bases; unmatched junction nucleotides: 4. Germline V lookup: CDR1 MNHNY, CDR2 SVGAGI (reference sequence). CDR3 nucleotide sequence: TGTGCCAGCAGGCGACAGGGTCACGAGCAGTACTTC. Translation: CASRRQGHEQYF.

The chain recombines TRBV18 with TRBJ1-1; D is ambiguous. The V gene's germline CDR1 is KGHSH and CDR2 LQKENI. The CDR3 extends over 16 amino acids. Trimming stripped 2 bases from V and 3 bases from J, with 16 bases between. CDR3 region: CASSPTEHRRDTEAFF. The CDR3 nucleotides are TGTGCCAGCTCACCAACTGAACACCGGAGGGACACTGAAGCTTTCTTT.

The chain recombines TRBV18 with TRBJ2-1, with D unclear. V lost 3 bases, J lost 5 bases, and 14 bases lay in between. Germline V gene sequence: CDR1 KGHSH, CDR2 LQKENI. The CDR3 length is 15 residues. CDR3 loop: CASSPRYLGDNEQFF. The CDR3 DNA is TGTGCCAGCTCACCGAGGTATCTTGGAGACAATGAGCAGTTCTTC.

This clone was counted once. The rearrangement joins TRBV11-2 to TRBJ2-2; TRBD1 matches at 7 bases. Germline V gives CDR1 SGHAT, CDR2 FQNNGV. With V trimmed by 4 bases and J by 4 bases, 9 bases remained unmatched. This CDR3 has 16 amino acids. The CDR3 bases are TGTGCCAGCAGCTACGGCGACAGGGTGATCACCGGGGAGCTGTTTTTT. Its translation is CASSYGDRVITGELFF.

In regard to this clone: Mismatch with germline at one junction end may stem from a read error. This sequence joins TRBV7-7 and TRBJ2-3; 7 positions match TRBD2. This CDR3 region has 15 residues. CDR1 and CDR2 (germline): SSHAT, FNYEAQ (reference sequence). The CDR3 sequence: CASSLASGLTDTQYF. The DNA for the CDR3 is TGTGCTAGCAGCTTAGCTAGCGGACTCACAGATACGCAGTATTTT. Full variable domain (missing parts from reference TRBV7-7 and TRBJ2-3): GAGVSQSPRYKVTKRGQDVTLRCDPISSHATLYWYQQALGQGPEFLTYFNYEAQPDKSGLPSDRFSAERPEGSISTLTIQRTEQRDSAMYRCASSLASGLTDTQYFGPGTRLTVL.

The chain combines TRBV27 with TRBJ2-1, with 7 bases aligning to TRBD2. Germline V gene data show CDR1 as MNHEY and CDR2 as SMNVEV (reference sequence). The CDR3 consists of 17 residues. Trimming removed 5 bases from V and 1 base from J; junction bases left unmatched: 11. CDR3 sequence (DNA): TGTGCCAGCAGTCAAAACCCCAGCGGGGTATCCTACAATGAGCAGTTCTTC. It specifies CASSQNPSGVSYNEQFF.

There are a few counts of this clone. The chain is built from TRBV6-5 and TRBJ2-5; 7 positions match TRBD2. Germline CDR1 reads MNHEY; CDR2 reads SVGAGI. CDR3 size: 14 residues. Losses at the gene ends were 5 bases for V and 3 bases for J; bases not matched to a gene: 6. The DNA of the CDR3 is TGTGCCAGCAGTGATCGGGAGGTAGAAGAGACCCAGTACTTC. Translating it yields CASSDREVEETQYF.

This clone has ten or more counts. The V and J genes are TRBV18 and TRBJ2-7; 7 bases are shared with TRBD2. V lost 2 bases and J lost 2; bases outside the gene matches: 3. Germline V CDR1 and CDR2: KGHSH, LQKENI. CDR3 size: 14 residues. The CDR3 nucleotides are TGTGCCAGCTCACCAGGGACTATACCCTACGAGCAGTACTTC. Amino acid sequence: CASSPGTIPYEQYF.

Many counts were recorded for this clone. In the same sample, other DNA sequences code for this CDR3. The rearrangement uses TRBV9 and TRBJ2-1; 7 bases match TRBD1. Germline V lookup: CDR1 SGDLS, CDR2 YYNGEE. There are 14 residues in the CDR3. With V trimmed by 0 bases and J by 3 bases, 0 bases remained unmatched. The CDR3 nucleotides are TGTGCCAGCAGCGTAGGGGACAGCTACAATGAGCAGTTCTTC. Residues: CASSVGDSYNEQFF.

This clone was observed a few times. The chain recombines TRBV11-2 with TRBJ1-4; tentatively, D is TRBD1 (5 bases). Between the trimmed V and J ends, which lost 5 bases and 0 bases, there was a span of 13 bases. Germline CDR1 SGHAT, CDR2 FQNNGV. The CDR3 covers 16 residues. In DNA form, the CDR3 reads TGTGCCAGCAGCCTATATGTAGGGGCAACTAATGAAAAACTGTTTTTT. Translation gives CASSLYVGATNEKLFF.

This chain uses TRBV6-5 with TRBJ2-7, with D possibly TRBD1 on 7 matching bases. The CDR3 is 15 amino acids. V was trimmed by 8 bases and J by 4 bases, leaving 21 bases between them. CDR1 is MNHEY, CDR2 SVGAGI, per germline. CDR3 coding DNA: TGTGCCAGCTCCCTACAGGGAGGACAGGCTTACGAGCAGTACTTC. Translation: CASSLQGGQAYEQYF.

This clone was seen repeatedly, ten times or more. This chain's CDR3 is CASSQERTRGRLEQYF. The CDR3 DNA is TGCGCCAGCAGCCAAGAACGGACCAGGGGAAGGCTTGAGCAGTACTTC. The chain joins TRBV4-1 to TRBJ2-7, with a tentative D call TRBD1 (6 bases). V lost 0 bases and J lost 7, with 19 bases in between. This CDR3 has 16 amino acids. CDR1 MGHRA and CDR2 YSYEKL come from the germline V gene.

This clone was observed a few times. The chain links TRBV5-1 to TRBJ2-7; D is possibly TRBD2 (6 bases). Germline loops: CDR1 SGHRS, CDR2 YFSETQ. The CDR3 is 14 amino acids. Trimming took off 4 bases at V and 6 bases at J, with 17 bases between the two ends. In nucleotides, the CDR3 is TGCGCCAGCAGCCCTGGGGATACCGGGAGCGAGCAGTACTTC. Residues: CASSPGDTGSEQYF. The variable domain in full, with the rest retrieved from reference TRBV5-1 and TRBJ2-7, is KAGVTQTPRYLIKTRGQQVTLSCSPISGHRSVSWYQQTPGQGLQFLFEYFSETQRNKGNFPGRFSGRQFSNSRSEMNVSTLELGDSALYLCASSPGDTGSEQYFGPGTRLTVT.

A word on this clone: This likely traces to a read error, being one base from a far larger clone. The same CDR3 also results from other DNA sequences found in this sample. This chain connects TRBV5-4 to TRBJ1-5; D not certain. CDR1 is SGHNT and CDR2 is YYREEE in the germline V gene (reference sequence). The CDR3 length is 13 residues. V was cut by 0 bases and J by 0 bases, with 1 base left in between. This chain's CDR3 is CASSLDSNQPQHF. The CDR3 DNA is TGTGCCAGCAGCTTGGATAGCAATCAGCCCCAGCATTTT.

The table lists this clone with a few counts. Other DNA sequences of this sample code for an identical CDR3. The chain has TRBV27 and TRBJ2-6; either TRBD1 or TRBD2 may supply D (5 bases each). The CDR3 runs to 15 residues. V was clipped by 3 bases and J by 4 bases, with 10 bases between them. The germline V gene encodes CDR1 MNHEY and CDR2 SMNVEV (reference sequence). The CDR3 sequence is CASSFWGSGANVLTF. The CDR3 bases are TGTGCCAGCAGTTTTTGGGGGAGCGGGGCCAACGTCCTGACTTTC.

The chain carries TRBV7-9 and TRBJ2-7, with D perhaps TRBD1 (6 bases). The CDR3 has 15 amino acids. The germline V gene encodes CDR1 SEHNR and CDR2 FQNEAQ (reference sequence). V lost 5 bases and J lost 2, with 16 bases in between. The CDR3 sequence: CASSPVPGQPYEQYF. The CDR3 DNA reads TGTGCCAGCAGCCCCGTCCCGGGACAACCCTACGAGCAGTACTTC.

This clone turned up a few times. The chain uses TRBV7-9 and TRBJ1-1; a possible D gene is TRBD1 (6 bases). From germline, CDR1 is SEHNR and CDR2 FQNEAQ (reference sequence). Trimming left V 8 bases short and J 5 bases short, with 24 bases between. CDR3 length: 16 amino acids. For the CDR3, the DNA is TGTGCCAGCCAAAGGGGAGGGGGGACCGCCCAAACTGAAGCTTTCTTT. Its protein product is CASQRGGGTAQTEAFF.

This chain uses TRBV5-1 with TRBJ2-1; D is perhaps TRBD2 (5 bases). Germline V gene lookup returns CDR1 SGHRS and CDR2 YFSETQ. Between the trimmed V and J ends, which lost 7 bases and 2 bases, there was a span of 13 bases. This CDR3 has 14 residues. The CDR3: CASRVPGTYNEQFF. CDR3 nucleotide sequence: TGCGCCAGCCGGGTGCCGGGGACCTACAATGAGCAGTTCTTC.